This is a list of T cell receptor beta chains from one sample in a study of cytomegalovirus exposure and HLA in healthy donors. Method: immunoSEQ multiplex PCR; TCRdb's copy keeps in-frame clones and lacks some. The sample contains about 110,000 clones, 60% to 80% of which appear only once. Sequencing input: PBMCs. The receptors stem from a man aged 25 to 40 in good health and CMV-seronegative. Each CDR3 is given without its conserved first and last residue.

CDR3 protein | J gene | V gene
ASGRGVQPQH | TRBJ1-5 | TRBV2
ASSLDWYEQY | TRBJ2-7 | TRBV7-9
ASSSRISGANVLT | TRBJ2-6 | TRBV7-2
ASSVGQRTEAF | TRBJ1-1 | TRBV2
ASSPGDRGSTEAF | TRBJ1-1 | TRBV18
SVEVYRDYGYT | TRBJ1-2 | TRBV29-1
ASSIGRGFGKNIQY | TRBJ2-4 | TRBV19
ASSVEGGGRLGGEQF | TRBJ2-1 | TRBV19
ASSLSGLRSYEQY | TRBJ2-7 | TRBV5-1
ASSLQGEHSPLH | TRBJ1-6 | TRBV5-1
ASSLTSGWGETQY | TRBJ2-5 | TRBV28
ASSQARAGGGYGHT | TRBJ1-2 | TRBV14
ASSWGQSYEQY | TRBJ2-7 | TRBV7-2
ASSPPGTRVTYEQY | TRBJ2-7 | TRBV18
ASRNDRDTQY | TRBJ2-7 | TRBV2
ASSPGVTGELF | TRBJ2-2 | TRBV7-2
ASSSGLTWGTTYEQY | TRBJ2-7 | TRBV11-2
ASSVQGVEGTEAF | TRBJ1-1 | TRBV5-4
ASSTGTGYYNEQF | TRBJ2-1 | TRBV11-3
ASTVLPGNEQY | TRBJ2-7 | TRBV7-2
SVLPGASNQPQH | TRBJ1-5 | TRBV29-1
ATNTGGKGETQY | TRBJ2-5 | TRBV10-3
SARTGGNDNYGYT | TRBJ1-2 | TRBV29-1
ASSFTGAYEQY | TRBJ2-7 | TRBV27
ASNEGVTGANVLT | TRBJ2-6 | TRBV28
ASSLAGLAGPRTQY | TRBJ2-3 | TRBV7-9
ASSQDGKNEQF | TRBJ2-1 | TRBV4-2
ASSVDSGPGNTIY | TRBJ1-3 | TRBV6-1
ASRSSGRAHEQY | TRBJ2-7 | TRBV6-5
ASSEKRTVP | TRBJ1-2 | TRBV2
ASNGGQGAYTQY | TRBJ2-3 | TRBV7-2
ASSFQGAPEKLF | TRBJ1-4 | TRBV5-1
ASSRGSRVAYLQETQY | TRBJ2-5 | TRBV5-4
AISPGGQGTYEQY | TRBJ2-7 | TRBV10-3
ASSLGGGGANVLT | TRBJ2-6 | TRBV7-3
ASSLLSLYEQY | TRBJ2-7 | TRBV28
ASSPLGRQSEAF | TRBJ1-1 | TRBV18
ASSSPAGPMNTEAF | TRBJ1-1 | TRBV28
ASAHGGASGANVLT | TRBJ2-6 | TRBV19
ASNPRGAETQY | TRBJ2-3 | TRBV7-9
ASSRGTSGTYEQY | TRBJ2-7 | TRBV6-6
ASSRTGLTEAF | TRBJ1-1 | TRBV11-1
AWSTGTGSSYEQY | TRBJ2-7 | TRBV30
ASSFAGIFYTEAF | TRBJ1-1 | TRBV28
ASSKVDSGQHSYEQY | TRBJ2-7 | TRBV21-1
ASSLERGRGRKTQY | TRBJ2-5 | TRBV5-6
ASSPTGASKSNTGELF | TRBJ2-2 | TRBV7-9
ASSGIGVSGLAKNEQF | TRBJ2-1 | TRBV28
ASSENSNEKLF | TRBJ1-4 | TRBV2
ASSLAGGSGANVRT | TRBJ2-6 | TRBV11-2
ASSPGQGNEKLF | TRBJ1-4 | TRBV19
ASSLESSLSGANVLT | TRBJ2-6 | TRBV11-2
ACPGGNTEAF | TRBJ1-1 | TRBV30
ASSLHANRGRSYGYT | TRBJ1-2 | TRBV27
ASSLKLTGNYEQY | TRBJ2-7 | TRBV28
ATSRANSPGTLQETQY | TRBJ2-5 | TRBV15
ASGGTSGNYEQY | TRBJ2-7 | TRBV21-1
ASTRRGGMGEQY | TRBJ2-7 | TRBV2
ASSSASGRVNEQF | TRBJ2-1 | TRBV28
ASSLYGNQPQH | TRBJ1-5 | TRBV5-6